This TCR beta chain stems from a study of blood T cells in healthy people across ages. Alongside a J-beta primer mix, a sample-barcoded 5' primer served in a second PCR lasting 7 to 11 cycles. TCRdb redid the calling of the 5' RACE reads with MiXCR, one entry per CDR3 protein. Of roughly 560,000 distinct CDR3 sequences listed, nearly 25% are singletons. V was clipped by 2 bases and J by 1 base, with 14 bases between them. CDR3 size: 16 residues. The sample holds many counts of this clonotype. A minimum of 6 micrograms of total RNA was extracted per sample. These same records also appear under a second study, on T cells of mothers and their children.

Sequencing input: blood. The source is a boy younger than 18 in good health. The V call is TRBV12-3 or TRBV12-4, the J call TRBJ2-5, with a tentative D call TRBD1 (6 bases). CDR3 protein: CASSLRVRGVQETQYF. The CDR3 DNA reads TGTGCCAGCAGTTTAAGGGTCAGGGGCGTCCAAGAGACCCAGTACTTC.